Reported below is one TCR beta chain. Antigen specificity is unknown. Profiled with immunoSEQ multiplex PCR; TCRdb holds only in-frame clones, not every one. The sample lists 70,000 to 100,000 clones, roughly nine tenths occurring once. This specimen belongs to a study of graft-versus-host responses after intestinal transplantation. About the study: Anti-thymocyte globulin induction, then tacrolimus and steroids for about 3 years, went to all recipients. General observations from the study: There were GvH clones found in recipient marrow, and some of them appeared first in ileum or blood. High graft-versus-host to host-versus-graft clonal ratios were seen in allografts of patients with graft-donor T cell macrochimerism. Circulating GvH clone levels at their peak were associated with HvG declines (early post-transplant).

This CDR3 is built from 15 residues. Germline-derived CDR1 and CDR2 are MNHNS and SASEGT. Trimming removed 2 bases from V and 7 bases from J; junction bases left unmatched: 7. This receptor was identified in a human donor who received an intestinal transplant. The chain has TRBV6-1 and TRBJ2-5; TRBD2 matches 10 bases. The input for sequencing was unstimulated CD4+ T cells sorted from spleen or lymph node cells, taken before intestinal transplant. The CDR3 sequence is CASSERSGGAGTQYF. In DNA, the CDR3 is TGTGCCAGCAGTGAAAGGAGCGGGGGGGCTGGGACCCAGTACTTC.